One and the same sample provided the 18 T cell receptor beta chains below, sequenced in a study (dated by TCRdb to the mid-2010s). Receptors were amplified or captured by multiplex PCR. TCRdb records Ion Torrent PGM as the sequencer. Adaptor-ligated barcode primers were used to amplify TRBV12-4/TRBJ1-2 clonotypes in the 23-patient analysis. TCRdb trimmed the raw reads at Q25, called clones with MiXCR and kept productive beta chains. Every distinct CDR3 protein forms one entry, paired with its most common genes and DNA. This sample is represented by some 2,500 distinct CDR3 sequences; approximately 4.6% of them were singletons. 9.5% to 14% of the sample lies in the top ten. Sequencing input: naive CD4+ T cells sorted from blood. Per the publication, the cell subset or site label means: naive CD4+ T cells, CD4+CD45RA+CD25-. The receptors come from a female donor with breast cancer.

This clonotype is medium-sized (0.01 to 0.1%). The V call is TRBV12-3 or TRBV12-4, the J call TRBJ1-2; tentative D call: TRBD1 (6 bases). The V end lost 8 bases, the J end lost 3 bases, and 10 bases lay between the germline ends. The CDR3 covers 12 residues. Written as DNA, the CDR3 is TGTGCCAGCCGGGACACAGACTATGGCTACACCTTC. It is translated as CASRDTDYGYTF.

This clonotype is labeled as large. The CDR3 sequence: CASSLSNPTNYGYTF. The CDR3 DNA sequence: TGTGCCAGCAGTTTAAGCAACCCCACTAACTATGGCTACACCTTC. V gene TRBV12-3 or TRBV12-4 combines with J gene TRBJ1-2, with D unclear. The CDR3 spans 15 residues. V lost 2 bases to trimming and J lost 0 bases, with 10 bases between them.

This clonotype is medium-sized (0.01 to 0.1%) within its sample. The V gene is TRBV12-3 or TRBV12-4, the J gene TRBJ1-2; D remains ambiguous. The V end was cut by 2 bases, the J end by 10 bases, with 11 bases between. The CDR3 is 12 amino acids. In nucleotides, the CDR3 is TGTGCCAGCAGTTTACCGGGCGTAGACTACACCTTC. It yields the protein CASSLPGVDYTF.

By frequency in the sample, this clonotype is medium-sized. This rearrangement joins TRBV12-3 or TRBV12-4 to TRBJ1-2; D not certain. The CDR3 totals 13 residues. Trimming took off 2 bases at V and 6 bases at J, with 10 bases between the two ends. CDR3 DNA sequence: TGTGCCAGCAGTTTATTTGGGAGGGATGGCTACACCTTC. Encoded protein: CASSLFGRDGYTF.

In this sample, this clonotype turned up many times. This chain joins TRBV12-3 or TRBV12-4 and TRBJ1-2; no clear D gene. The germline V and J ends were trimmed by 5 bases and 2 bases, with 9 bases remaining between them. CDR3 length: 13 residues. CDR3 bases: TGTGCCAGCAGTATTGGACGAAACTATGGCTACACCTTC. This translates into CASSIGRNYGYTF.

The V gene is TRBV12-3 or TRBV12-4, the J gene TRBJ1-2; D might be TRBD1 (6 bases). Trimming took off 5 bases at V and 7 bases at J, with 17 bases between the two ends. The CDR3 sequence is 14 residues long. Here the CDR3 reads CASSPQITGRGYTF. The CDR3 nucleotides read TGTGCCAGCAGTCCGCAAATCACAGGGCGTGGCTACACCTTC.

This clonotype is medium-sized by share. DNA for the CDR3: TGTGCCAGCAGTTTAGCCTCCCAAAACTATGGCTACACCTTC. As protein: CASSLASQNYGYTF. The J gene is TRBJ1-2, the V gene TRBV12-3 or TRBV12-4; D uncertain. Deletions cut 0 bases from V and 2 bases from J, with 7 bases between. The CDR3 sequence is 14 residues long.

Within the sample, this clonotype is medium-sized. J is TRBJ1-2 and V is TRBV12-3 or TRBV12-4; tentatively, D is TRBD1 (5 bases). This CDR3 has 13 amino acids. V was clipped by 3 bases and J by 3 bases, with 8 bases between them. This chain's CDR3 is CASSFARDYGYTF. CDR3 in DNA: TGTGCCAGCAGTTTCGCCAGGGACTATGGCTACACCTTC.

This clonotype qualifies as medium-sized. The chain carries TRBV12-3 or TRBV12-4 and TRBJ1-2; unclear D gene. This CDR3 is built from 12 residues. Trimming stripped 7 bases from V and 2 bases from J, with 8 bases between. CDR3 region: CASNSGNYGYTF. The CDR3 DNA reads as TGTGCCAGCAACTCGGGGAACTATGGCTACACCTTC.

By share of the sample, this clonotype is medium-sized (0.01 to 0.1%). The V gene is TRBV12-3 or TRBV12-4, the J gene TRBJ1-2; no firm D call. V lost 4 bases to trimming and J lost 1 base, with 13 bases between them. The CDR3 has 15 residues. The chain's CDR3 is CASSSDIGLNYGYTF. The CDR3 nucleotides are TGTGCCAGCAGTTCGGATATAGGCCTTAACTATGGCTACACCTTC.

In the case of this clonotype: This may arise from a read error, as a much more abundant clone is one base away. The chain recombines TRBV12-3 or TRBV12-4 with TRBJ1-2; D uncertain. V shed 3 bases and J shed 4 bases, with 9 bases lying between them. CDR3 length: 13 amino acids. CDR3 bases: TGTGCCAGCAGTTTTGACAACATCTATGGCTACACCTTC. Residues: CASSFDNIYGYTF.

This clonotype is categorized as medium-sized. V is TRBV12-3 or TRBV12-4 and J is TRBJ1-2, with a weak D call TRBD1 (5 bases). Trimming left V 4 bases short and J 7 bases short, with 13 bases between. The CDR3 loop spans 13 amino acids. The CDR3, as DNA: TGTGCCAGCAGTTCAGGCAGGGTTGTTGGCTACACCTTC. Translating it yields CASSSGRVVGYTF.

This clonotype is medium-sized within its sample. The chain employs TRBV12-3 or TRBV12-4 and TRBJ1-2; D uncertain. V lost 0 bases and J lost 2, with 4 bases in between. This CDR3 comprises 13 residues. CDR3 DNA sequence: TGTGCCAGCAGTTTAGCAGGGAACTATGGCTACACCTTC. Amino acid sequence: CASSLAGNYGYTF.

This clonotype was detected only a few times. This sequence joins TRBV12-3 or TRBV12-4 and TRBJ1-2; D remains unclear. The V end was cut by 5 bases, the J end by 7 bases, with 8 bases between. This CDR3 is built from 11 residues. CDR3 loop: CASSQRSGYTF. DNA of the CDR3: TGTGCCAGCAGTCAGCGTAGTGGCTACACCTTC.

This clonotype is categorized as large. The chain joins TRBV12-3 or TRBV12-4 to TRBJ1-2; no clear D. CDR3 size: 12 residues. V lost 3 bases to trimming and J lost 3 bases, with 5 bases between them. The CDR3 DNA reads as TGTGCCAGCAGTTTTGTGGACTATGGCTACACCTTC. The encoded protein is CASSFVDYGYTF.

By share, this clonotype ranks as medium-sized (0.01 to 0.1%). The V call is TRBV12-3 or TRBV12-4, the J call TRBJ1-2, with a tentative D call TRBD1 (6 bases). The CDR3 is made up of 14 amino acids. The V gene lost 4 bases and the J gene lost 4 bases, with 13 bases spanning the gap. DNA for the CDR3: TGTGCCAGCAGTTCCACAGGGAAGTCCTATGGCTACACCTTC. This gives the protein CASSSTGKSYGYTF.

This clonotype is medium-sized within its sample. The rearrangement uses TRBV12-3 or TRBV12-4 and TRBJ1-2; D remains ambiguous. This CDR3 is built from 12 residues. V was cut by 6 bases and J by 0 bases, with 5 bases left in between. The CDR3 reads CASRSANYGYTF. CDR3 DNA: TGTGCCAGCAGGAGTGCTAACTATGGCTACACCTTC.

Relative to its sample, this clonotype is medium-sized. The chain uses TRBV12-3 or TRBV12-4 and TRBJ1-2, with 7 nucleotides matching TRBD1. V trimming: 6 bases; J trimming: 7 bases; junction bases outside the gene matches: 8. There are 13 residues in the CDR3. The DNA for the CDR3 is TGTGCCAGCAGGACGACAGGGTATCGTGGCTACACCTTC. Translation: CASRTTGYRGYTF.